This T cell receptor beta chain was recovered during a study of early T cells in non-severe SARS-CoV-2 infection (dated by TCRdb to 2020 to 2023). For context, the study as a whole: Because TCR sequencing was done on bulk RNA from unsorted whole blood, the alpha and beta chains could not be paired.

General conclusions and limits of the study: Matching against VDJdb was skewed toward anti-spike CD8 responses, likely underestimated virus-specific expansions, and missed private and CD4 specificities.

A case-control design nested within a healthcare worker cohort in London, UK, was used, with weekly nasopharyngeal swab PCR tests and blood sampling performed. Healthcare workers were recruited between 23 and 31 March 2020, during the week of the UK lockdown, and were followed weekly for up to roughly 15 weeks. On this clonotype itself: Its antigen remains undetermined. Per-base qualities were not stored, and no clone one base away is much larger.

Taken from the germline V gene (reference sequence), the CDR1 and CDR2 loops are SGHNT and YYREEE. Measured from the cysteine to the phenylalanine, the CDR3 is 12 residues long. Of all the DNA, just the CDR3 is kept, 36 bases in frame from base 1. V and J are truncated by 1 base and 7 bases respectively, leaving an intervening sequence of 5 bases. The library relied on 5' RACE. The sequencer was a NextSeq 500. The TCR library protocol attached unique molecular identifiers to individual cDNA molecules to correct for sequencing error and PCR bias. Both TCR alpha and beta chains were sequenced, and tight co-correlation was observed between alpha and beta sequence abundances in each sample. On the authors' methods: Decombinator V4 was used to annotate the V gene, J gene and CDR3 of the TCR sequences. TCRs were defined as expanded if a significant change between any two time points was detected under a Poisson model with p below 0.0001. TCR abundances were normalised to the total number of TCRs sequenced in each sample and reported as counts per million. TRAV1-2 paired with TRAJ12, TRAJ20 or TRAJ33 defined MAIT TCRs, while TRAV10 paired with TRAJ18 defined iNKT TCRs. VDJdb, accessed on 1 November 2021, was searched for TCRs annotated for CMV, EBV and SARS-CoV-2, and TCRs annotated for more than one antigen were excluded. TCRdb reanalyzed the raw reads on its own, using fastp at Q25 for trimming and MiXCR for clone calling, and kept in-frame beta chains. When rows share a CDR3 protein, they turn into one entry using the most common DNA and genes. The V and J calls were determined by TCRdb, not by the authors. The table for this sample lists just over 95,000 distinct CDR3 sequences; approximately 9.9% of them were counted only once. The ten largest make up around 4.6% of the sample.

The sample consisted of whole blood, taken at baseline. The TCR comes from an adult who was a healthcare worker with PCR-confirmed SARS-CoV-2 infection or an uninfected control (not recorded which). Recombination linked TRBV5-4 to TRBJ1-4; the D gene is unclear. At the DNA level, the sequence is TGTGCCAGCAGCTTGCGTGGTGAAAAACTGTTTTTT. This translates into CASSLRGEKLFF.